The 16 T cell receptor beta chains given below trace back to one sample, sequenced in a study of cytomegalovirus exposure and HLA in healthy donors (dated by TCRdb to about 2017). The library was produced with the immunoSEQ multiplex PCR assay. For the multiplex PCR, a mixture combining 60 forward primers for TCR Vbeta segments and 13 reverse primers for TCR Jbeta segments was used. TCRdb's version of the immuneACCESS table is confined to in-frame rearrangements and falls short of the full clone set. An unresolved V gene accounts for under half of the shortfall where checked; the remainder is of unknown origin. The sample data list around 170,000 clones, and approximately 78% of these were observed just once. Around 0.75% of the sample comes from the top ten. Sample: PBMCs. These receptor sequences come from a young woman in good health and CMV-seronegative.

The chain employs TRBV5-4 and TRBJ2-5, with 12 nucleotides matching TRBD2. V lost 5 bases and J lost 5; bases outside the gene matches: 16. The CDR3 is made up of 18 amino acids. The V gene's germline CDR1 is SGHNT and CDR2 YYREEE (reference sequence). This CDR3 is CASRPSASGGVTTETQYF. CDR3 bases: TGTGCCAGCAGACCGTCTGCTAGCGGGGGGGTAACAACGGAGACCCAGTACTTC.

This clone was observed a handful of times. This chain connects TRBV27 to TRBJ2-1; weak D call: TRBD1 (5 bases). This CDR3 comprises 15 residues. Trimming pared 3 bases from V and 2 bases from J, leaving 11 bases between. Germline CDR1 reads MNHEY; CDR2 reads SMNVEV (reference sequence). The CDR3 region has the DNA TGTGCCAGCAGTTTCTCCAGGGCCCCCTACAATGAGCAGTTCTTC. It codes for CASSFSRAPYNEQFF.

The rearrangement uses TRBV2 and TRBJ2-3; D call uncertain. The CDR3 extends over 11 amino acids. V lost 7 bases and J lost 6, with 8 bases in between. Germline values: CDR1 SNHLY, CDR2 FYNNEI. CDR3 nucleotides: TGTGCCAGCACGCCGGAGGATACGCAGTATTTT. Translated: CASTPEDTQYF. Complete variable domain (other parts from reference TRBV2 and TRBJ2-3): EPEVTQTPSHQVTQMGQEVILRCVPISNHLYFYWYRQILGQKVEFLVSFYNNEISEKSEIFDDQFSVERPDGSNFTLKIRSTKLEDSAMYFCASTPEDTQYFGPGTRLTVL.

This chain uses TRBV14 with TRBJ2-4; the match to TRBD2 covers 7 bases. The CDR3 has 14 amino acids. The J segment lost 4 bases and the V segment lost 1 base, leaving 1 base of the junction unmatched. CDR1 SGHDN and CDR2 FVKESK come from the germline V gene. The CDR3 reads CASSQGAGKNIQYF. CDR3 in DNA: TGTGCCAGCAGCCAAGGAGCGGGGAAAAACATTCAGTACTTC.

The J gene is TRBJ2-7, the V gene TRBV28, with 8 bases aligning to TRBD1. The CDR3 loop spans 13 amino acids. Germline CDR1 is MDHEN and CDR2 is SYDVKM. The V segment lost 10 bases and the J segment 4 bases; nucleotides outside the gene matches: 9. The CDR3 sequence: CATQARGLYEQYF. DNA for the CDR3: TGTGCCACCCAAGCCAGGGGGCTATACGAGCAGTACTTC.

The table lists this clone with a count of one. J is TRBJ1-3 and V is TRBV19; D is perhaps TRBD1 (6 bases). The germline V gene has CDR1 LNHDA and CDR2 SQIVND (reference sequence). V was trimmed by 7 bases and J by 6 bases, leaving 16 bases between them. This CDR3 contains 14 residues. The CDR3 protein is CASIQPGQVNTIYF. CDR3 sequence (DNA): TGTGCCAGTATACAACCGGGACAAGTAAACACCATATATTTT. The complete variable domain, with remaining parts taken from reference TRBV19 and TRBJ1-3, reads DGGITQSPKYLFRKEGQNVTLSCEQNLNHDAMYWYRQDPGQGLRLIYYSQIVNDFQKGDIAEGYSVSREKKESFPLTVTSAQKNPTAFYLCASIQPGQVNTIYFGEGSWLTVV.

The chain carries TRBV5-4 and TRBJ2-5; the match to TRBD1 covers 8 bases. The CDR3 sequence is 12 residues long. The V segment lost 4 bases and the J segment 9 bases; nucleotides outside the gene matches: 5. CDR1 SGHNT and CDR2 YYREEE come from the germline V gene (reference sequence). The CDR3 region is CASSKDRGPQYF. Written as DNA, the CDR3 is TGTGCCAGCAGCAAAGACAGGGGCCCCCAGTACTTC.

This clone appeared once. The rearrangement joins TRBV7-9 to TRBJ2-6; 8 bases agree with TRBD1. V trimming: 0 bases; J trimming: 4 bases; junction bases outside the gene matches: 5. The CDR3 runs 17 residues. Per germline, CDR1 SEHNR and CDR2 FQNEAQ (reference sequence). The CDR3: CASSLAPTGVGANVLTF. The CDR3 DNA is TGTGCCAGCAGCTTAGCCCCGACAGGGGTCGGGGCCAACGTCCTGACTTTC.

This clone has a handful of counts. The chain links TRBV5-8 to TRBJ1-1; 7 nucleotides agree with TRBD1. Germline CDR1 SGHTS, CDR2 YDEGEE. This CDR3 region has 16 residues. Losses at the gene ends were 2 bases for V and 7 bases for J; bases not matched to a gene: 14. The CDR3 spells CASSFWTGQGKFEAFF. CDR3 DNA: TGTGCCAGCAGCTTTTGGACAGGTCAGGGAAAGTTTGAAGCTTTCTTT.

The chain has TRBV2 and TRBJ2-7, with a tentative D call TRBD1 (6 bases). The CDR3 is 12 residues long. Germline CDR1 SNHLY, CDR2 FYNNEI. The V and J ends lost 6 bases and 6 bases respectively, with 12 bases between them. The CDR3: CASRDSFPEQYF. In nucleotides, the CDR3 is TGTGCCAGCAGGGACAGTTTCCCCGAGCAGTACTTC.

The V and J genes are TRBV27 and TRBJ1-4; D remains unclear. With 5 bases removed from V and 0 bases from J, the gap between germline ends came to 10 bases. CDR1 is MNHEY and CDR2 is SMNVEV in the germline V gene (reference sequence). The CDR3 extends over 15 amino acids. The CDR3 spells CASSPEIATNEKLFF. As DNA, the CDR3 is TGTGCCAGCAGTCCCGAGATTGCAACTAATGAAAAACTGTTTTTT.

The chain links TRBV28 to TRBJ2-1, with D perhaps matching TRBD1 (5 bases). Deletions cut 4 bases from V and 1 base from J, with 8 bases between. CDR1 is MDHEN and CDR2 is SYDVKM in the germline V gene. There are 14 residues in the CDR3. The CDR3 coding sequence is TGTGCCAGCAGTTCTTCAGGGTCCTACAATGAGCAGTTCTTC. It translates to CASSSSGSYNEQFF.

V usage is TRBV10-3 and J usage is TRBJ1-5; a weak D match, TRBD1 (6 bases). The CDR3 spans 16 residues. Per the germline V gene, CDR1 is ENHRY and CDR2 is SYGVKD. V was trimmed by 3 bases and J by 5 bases, leaving 17 bases between them. The CDR3 sequence is CAISEDRTAFYQPQHF. CDR3 DNA: TGTGCCATCAGTGAAGATCGGACAGCCTTTTATCAGCCCCAGCATTTT.

This clone occurred once. The genes are TRBV5-4 and TRBJ2-2; D possibly corresponds to TRBD1 (5 bases). CDR3 length equals 17 residues. CDR1 SGHNT and CDR2 YYREEE come from the germline V gene (reference sequence). Trimming shortened V by 0 bases and J by 8 bases, and 20 bases separated the two germline ends. The CDR3 is CASSLAGQGIFSGELFF. DNA of the CDR3: TGTGCCAGCAGCTTGGCCGGGCAGGGTATCTTCTCTGGGGAGCTGTTTTTT. Filled out from reference TRBV5-4 and TRBJ2-2, the complete variable domain reads ETGVTQSPTHLIKTRGQQVTLRCSSQSGHNTVSWYQQALGQGPQFIFQYYREEENGRGNFPPRFSGLQFPNYSSELNVNALELDDSALYLCASSLAGQGIFSGELFFGEGSRLTVL.

This clone was detected only once. The gene calls are TRBV10-2 and TRBJ2-7, with 8 nucleotides matching TRBD2. The V gene's germline CDR1 is WSHSY and CDR2 SAAADI. CDR3 length: 14 residues. Germline trimming cut 8 bases from V and 6 bases from J; bases unmatched to any gene: 12. The CDR3, as DNA: TGCGCCAGCTCGGGGGTCAGCGGGAGTCTCGAGCAGTACTTC. Translated, it gives CASSGVSGSLEQYF.

The V gene is TRBV30, the J gene TRBJ1-5; D is uncertain. The germline V gene encodes CDR1 GTSNPN and CDR2 SVGIG (reference sequence). Trimming took off 3 bases at V and 7 bases at J, with 16 bases between the two ends. The CDR3 has 14 amino acids. Here the CDR3 DNA reads TGTGCCTGGAGCCAACTGTCCTCGGGGCAGCCCCAGCATTTT. As protein: CAWSQLSSGQPQHF.